These 20 T cell receptor beta chains originate from one sample sequenced in a study of blood T cell repertoires in COVID-19. Profiled with immunoSEQ multiplex PCR; TCRdb holds only in-frame clones, not every one. The table lists about 180,000 clones, about 81% of them singletons. The sample consisted of peripheral blood. Source of these receptors: a woman at least 80 years old with COVID-19, enrolled during active disease.

The V and J genes are TRBV2 and TRBJ1-5; D not certain. From germline, CDR1 is SNHLY and CDR2 FYNNEI. The CDR3 spans 13 residues. Trimming removed 4 bases from V and 0 bases from J, with 4 bases in between. Here the CDR3 reads CASSVYSNQPQHF. Here the CDR3 DNA reads TGTGCCAGCAGTGTATATAGCAATCAGCCCCAGCATTTT.

The chain has TRBV21-1 and TRBJ2-1; TRBD2, the D gene given by the table, was not confirmed from the DNA. TRBV21-1 constitutes a pseudogene. CDR3 length: 15 amino acids. The CDR3 spells CASILAGSSYNEQFF. As DNA, the CDR3 is TGTGCCAGCATCTTAGCGGGGAGCTCCTACAATGAGCAGTTCTTC.

The chain employs TRBV10-3 and TRBJ2-5, with TRBD1 matching 10 bases. The CDR3 loop spans 13 amino acids. CDR1 and CDR2 (germline): ENHRY, SYGVKD. V lost 10 bases to trimming and J lost 5 bases; unmatched junction nucleotides: 7. CDR3 nucleotides: TGTGCCACCGGGACAGGGGATGCTGAGACCCAGTACTTC. This codes for CATGTGDAETQYF.

A word on this clone: Its ends do not fully match the called genes, so a read error is possible. The chain combines TRBV27 with TRBJ1-5; D not certain. Germline values: CDR1 MNHEY, CDR2 SMNVEV (reference sequence). The CDR3 spans 11 residues. The CDR3 coding sequence is TGCGCTTCGGGATGGAATCAGCCCCAGCATTTT. Residues: CASGWNQPQHF.

The chain uses TRBV5-1 and TRBJ2-2, with 12 bases matching TRBD2. The CDR3 length is 19 residues. The germline V gene has CDR1 SGHRS and CDR2 YFSETQ. Losses at the gene ends were 0 bases for V and 6 bases for J; bases not matched to a gene: 12. The chain's CDR3 is CASSLVKTSGSMGPGELFF. The CDR3 nucleotides are TGCGCCAGCAGCTTGGTTAAGACTAGCGGGAGTATGGGTCCCGGGGAGCTGTTTTTT.

The chain carries TRBV5-1 and TRBJ1-2, with TRBD1 matching 7 bases. J gave up 14 bases and V 4 bases, and 14 bases lay outside the gene matches. Germline CDR1 is SGHRS and CDR2 is YFSETQ. The CDR3 loop spans 13 amino acids. Here the CDR3 reads CASSPWTGTFITF. The CDR3 DNA follows: TGCGCCAGCAGCCCCTGGACAGGAACTTTCATAACCTTC.

This rearrangement joins TRBV7-9 to TRBJ2-1; D uncertain. The CDR3 consists of 14 residues. The germline V gene encodes CDR1 SEHNR and CDR2 FQNEAQ (reference sequence). Trimming shortened V by 1 base and J by 3 bases, and 7 bases separated the two germline ends. CDR3 coding DNA: TGTGCCAGCAGCTTAGTACTCGGCTACAATGAGCAGTTCTTC. This codes for CASSLVLGYNEQFF.

The V call is TRBV28, the J call TRBJ2-2; 10 bases agree with TRBD1. The CDR3 has 16 amino acids. From germline, CDR1 is MDHEN and CDR2 SYDVKM. J gave up 1 base and V 6 bases, and 5 bases lay outside the gene matches. CDR3 protein: CASRETGGLNTGELFF. CDR3 DNA sequence: TGTGCCAGCAGAGAGACAGGGGGCCTGAACACCGGGGAGCTGTTTTTT.

The V call is TRBV9, the J call TRBJ2-7; TRBD1 agrees at 10 bases. This CDR3 has 13 residues. J lost 6 bases, V lost 4 bases, and 4 bases had no gene match. The V gene's germline CDR1 is SGDLS and CDR2 YYNGEE. CDR3 sequence reads: CASSSWTGGEQYF. In DNA, the CDR3 is TGTGCCAGCAGCTCCTGGACAGGGGGCGAGCAGTACTTC.

This sequence joins TRBV9 and TRBJ1-3, with D perhaps matching TRBD1 (5 bases). The V gene lost 2 bases and the J gene lost 5 bases, with 11 bases spanning the gap. Germline values: CDR1 SGDLS, CDR2 YYNGEE. This CDR3 has 14 amino acids. The CDR3 nucleotides read TGTGCCAGCAGCGTCGACAGTTCGAGAAACACCATATATTTT. Protein: CASSVDSSRNTIYF. The whole variable domain, filled in from reference TRBV9 and TRBJ1-3, reads DSGVTQTPKHLITATGQRVTLRCSPRSGDLSVYWYQQSLDQGLQFLIQYYNGEERAKGNILERFSAQQFPDLHSELNLSSLELGDSALYFCASSVDSSRNTIYFGEGSWLTVV.

This clone was counted between two and nine times. This chain links TRBV30 with TRBJ1-2; no clear D gene. The ends were cut back, 0 bases at V and 3 bases at J, with 5 bases in the middle. The V gene's germline CDR1 is GTSNPN and CDR2 SVGIG (reference sequence). This CDR3 comprises 12 residues. In DNA form, the CDR3 reads TGTGCCTGGAGTGTATCGGACTATGGCTACACCTTC. This gives the protein CAWSVSDYGYTF.

The chain carries TRBV27 and TRBJ2-5; D gene uncertain. The length of the CDR3 is 15 residues. Trimming took 5 bases from V and 5 from J, leaving 18 bases between them. Germline values: CDR1 MNHEY, CDR2 SMNVEV (reference sequence). Written as DNA, the CDR3 is TGTGCCAGCAGTCCCCTAGGCCTCTGGTATGAGACCCAGTACTTC. The encoded protein is CASSPLGLWYETQYF.

The chain links TRBV2 to TRBJ1-2; D is uncertain. Germline CDR1 SNHLY, CDR2 FYNNEI. Trimming removed 4 bases at V and 8 bases at J, with 11 bases between. The CDR3 totals 12 residues. DNA for the CDR3: TGTGCCAGCAGTGTTCAGGCAGCCGGCTACACCTTC. This gives the protein CASSVQAAGYTF.

This clone was found a few times. V is TRBV6-2 or TRBV6-3 and J is TRBJ1-5; no reliable D call. V lost 2 bases, J lost 1 base, and 12 bases lay in between. The CDR3 is 16 residues long. In germline, CDR1 is MNHEY, CDR2 SVGEGT. The CDR3 reads CASSYAGSPSNQPQHF. The CDR3 DNA reads TGTGCCAGCAGTTACGCCGGTAGCCCAAGCAATCAGCCCCAGCATTTT.

The chain recombines TRBV21-1 with TRBJ2-5; the table's D call TRBD1 went unverified against the DNA. TRBV21-1 constitutes a pseudogene. This CDR3 is built from 14 residues. CDR3 sequence reads: CASSKTGQDQTQYF. CDR3 DNA sequence: TGTGCCAGCAGCAAGACAGGACAGGACCAGACCCAGTACTTC.

Ten or more counts support this clone. V is TRBV14 and J is TRBJ2-7, with D possibly being TRBD1 (5 bases). The CDR3 is 15 amino acids. Germline V gene lookup returns CDR1 SGHDN and CDR2 FVKESK. Trimming took off 5 bases at V and 3 bases at J, with 17 bases between the two ends. The CDR3 bases are TGTGCCAGCAGCAAGGCAGGGTGGGGCTACTACGAGCAGTACTTC. Its translation is CASSKAGWGYYEQYF.

V usage is TRBV10-3 and J usage is TRBJ1-2; TRBD1 matches at 9 bases. Germline CDR1 ENHRY, CDR2 SYGVKD. Unmatched junction bases numbered 8, after V lost 10 bases and J lost 2 bases. The CDR3 consists of 14 residues. The CDR3 DNA follows: TGTGCCACAGGACAGGGGACGGTCAACTATGGCTACACCTTC. This translates into CATGQGTVNYGYTF.

The chain combines TRBV4-2 with TRBJ1-5, with TRBD1 as a possible D gene (5 bases). This CDR3 is 15 amino acids long. Germline assignment: CDR1 LGHNA and CDR2 YNFKEQ. Deletions cut 2 bases from V and 6 bases from J, with 14 bases between. DNA for the CDR3: TGTGCCAGCAGCCAAAGGTCTGGGGCGCCTCAGCCCCAGCATTTT. Translated: CASSQRSGAPQPQHF.

This clone was observed once. Other DNA sequences in this sample translate to the same CDR3. The J gene is TRBJ2-7, the V gene TRBV27; 7 bases agree with TRBD1. Looked up from germline, CDR1 is MNHEY and CDR2 is SMNVEV (reference sequence). The CDR3 has 14 residues. Unmatched junction bases numbered 6, after V lost 5 bases and J lost 2 bases. In DNA form, the CDR3 reads TGTGCCAGCAGTCCGAGACAGGGACCCTACGAGCAGTACTTC. This codes for CASSPRQGPYEQYF.

V usage is TRBV18 and J usage is TRBJ2-7; 10 bases agree with TRBD2. This CDR3 is 17 amino acids long. V lost 0 bases, J lost 3 bases, and 8 bases stayed unmatched. From germline, CDR1 is KGHSH and CDR2 LQKENI. DNA of the CDR3: TGTGCCAGCTCACCACCCCAGGGTAGCGGGAGGCTCTACGAGCAGTACTTC. Protein product: CASSPPQGSGRLYEQYF.